The T cell receptor beta chain described here comes from a study of blood T cell repertoires in COVID-19. As for the study in general: Samples taken during acute and convalescent COVID-19 were collected in the United States, Italy and Spain.

Some clones are missing from TCRdb's copy, which holds only in-frame ones; the method was immunoSEQ multiplex PCR. The table has tens of thousands of clones, 93% seen once; the top ten hold roughly 5.2%. Germline lookup yields CDR1 LNHDA and CDR2 SQIVND (reference sequence). V shed 3 bases and J shed 8 bases, with 14 bases lying between them. The CDR3 contains 14 residues. V usage is TRBV19 and J usage is TRBJ1-5; possibly TRBD1 for D (5 bases). Input material: peripheral blood. This clonotype was sampled from a human donor in a cohort sampled during active COVID-19. The CDR3, as DNA: TGTGCCAGTAGTATGTGGAGGGACGGGAAGCCCCAGCATTTT. Its translation: CASSMWRDGKPQHF.